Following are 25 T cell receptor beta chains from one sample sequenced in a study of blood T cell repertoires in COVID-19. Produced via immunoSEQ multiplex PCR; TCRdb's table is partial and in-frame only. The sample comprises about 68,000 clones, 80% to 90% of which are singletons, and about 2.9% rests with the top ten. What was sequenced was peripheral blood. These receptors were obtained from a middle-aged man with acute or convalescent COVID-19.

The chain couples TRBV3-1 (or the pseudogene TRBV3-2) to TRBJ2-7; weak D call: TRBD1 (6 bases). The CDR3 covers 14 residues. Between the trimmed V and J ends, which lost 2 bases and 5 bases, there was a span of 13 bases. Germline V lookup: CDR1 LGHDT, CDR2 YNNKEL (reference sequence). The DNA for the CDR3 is TGTGCCAGCAGCCAATTGGGACACGCGAACGAGCAGTACGTC. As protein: CASSQLGHANEQYV.

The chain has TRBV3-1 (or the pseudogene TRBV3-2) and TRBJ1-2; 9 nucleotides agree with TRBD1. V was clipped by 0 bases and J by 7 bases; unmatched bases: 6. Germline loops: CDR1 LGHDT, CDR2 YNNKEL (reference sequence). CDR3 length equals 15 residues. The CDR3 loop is CASSQDPGTGSGYTF. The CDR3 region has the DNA TGTGCCAGCAGCCAAGACCCCGGGACAGGGAGTGGCTACACCTTC.

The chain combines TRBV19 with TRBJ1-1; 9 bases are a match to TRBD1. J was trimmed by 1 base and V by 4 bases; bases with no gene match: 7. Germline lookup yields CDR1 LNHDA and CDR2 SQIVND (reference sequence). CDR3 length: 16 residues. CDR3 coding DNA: TGTGCCAGTAGTAGGGCCCTGGGACAGGGGAACACTGAAGCTTTCTTT. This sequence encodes CASSRALGQGNTEAFF.

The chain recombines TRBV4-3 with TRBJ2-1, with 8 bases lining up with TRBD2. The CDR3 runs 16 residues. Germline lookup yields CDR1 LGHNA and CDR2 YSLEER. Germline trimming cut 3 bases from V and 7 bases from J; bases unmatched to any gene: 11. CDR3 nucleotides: TGCGCCAGCAGCCATCCACTCCCGGGACTAGTAAATGAGCAGTTCTTC. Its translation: CASSHPLPGLVNEQFF.

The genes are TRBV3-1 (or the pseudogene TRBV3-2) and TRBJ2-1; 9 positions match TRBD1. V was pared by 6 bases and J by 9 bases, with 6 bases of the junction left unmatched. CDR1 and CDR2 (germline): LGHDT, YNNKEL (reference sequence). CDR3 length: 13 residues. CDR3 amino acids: CASRRTGVGEQFF. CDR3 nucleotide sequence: TGTGCCAGCAGGAGGACAGGGGTTGGTGAGCAGTTCTTC.

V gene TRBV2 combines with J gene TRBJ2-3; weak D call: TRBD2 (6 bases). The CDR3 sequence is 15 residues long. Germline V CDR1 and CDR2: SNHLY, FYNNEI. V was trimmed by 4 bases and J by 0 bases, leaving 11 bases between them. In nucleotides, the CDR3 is TGTGCCAGCAGTGTTCTCGGGACTAGCACAGATACGCAGTATTTT. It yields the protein CASSVLGTSTDTQYF.

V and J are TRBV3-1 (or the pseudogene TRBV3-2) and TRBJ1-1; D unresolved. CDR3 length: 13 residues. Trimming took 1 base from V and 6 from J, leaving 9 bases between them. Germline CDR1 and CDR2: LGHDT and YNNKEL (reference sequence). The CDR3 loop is CASSQAGIPEAFF. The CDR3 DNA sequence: TGTGCCAGCAGCCAAGCAGGTATCCCTGAAGCTTTCTTT.

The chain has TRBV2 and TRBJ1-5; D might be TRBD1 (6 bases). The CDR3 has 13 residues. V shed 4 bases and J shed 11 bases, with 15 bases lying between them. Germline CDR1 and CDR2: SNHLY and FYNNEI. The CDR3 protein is CASSGQGPWAQHF. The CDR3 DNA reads TGTGCCAGCAGTGGCCAGGGGCCCTGGGCCCAGCATTTT.

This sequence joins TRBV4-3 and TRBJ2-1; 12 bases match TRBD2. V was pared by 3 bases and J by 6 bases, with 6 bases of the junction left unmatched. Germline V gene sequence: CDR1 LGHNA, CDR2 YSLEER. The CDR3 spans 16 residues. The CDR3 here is CASSHDLAGGPNEQFF. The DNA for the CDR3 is TGCGCCAGCAGCCATGACCTAGCGGGAGGGCCCAATGAGCAGTTCTTC.

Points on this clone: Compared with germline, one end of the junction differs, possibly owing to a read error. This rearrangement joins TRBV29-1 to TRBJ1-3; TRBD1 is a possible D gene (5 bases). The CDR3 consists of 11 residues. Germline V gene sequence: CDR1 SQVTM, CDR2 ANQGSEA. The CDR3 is CSVDIQGLLTF. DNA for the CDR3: TGCAGCGTTGATATCCAGGGTCTTTTAACTTTT.

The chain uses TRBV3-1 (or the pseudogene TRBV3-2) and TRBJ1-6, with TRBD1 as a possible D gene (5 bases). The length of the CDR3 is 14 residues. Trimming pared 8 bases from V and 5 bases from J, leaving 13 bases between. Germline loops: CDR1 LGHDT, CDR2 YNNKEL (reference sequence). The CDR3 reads CASSSPGNNSPLHF. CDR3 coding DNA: TGTGCCAGCTCCTCTCCAGGGAATAATTCACCCCTCCACTTT.

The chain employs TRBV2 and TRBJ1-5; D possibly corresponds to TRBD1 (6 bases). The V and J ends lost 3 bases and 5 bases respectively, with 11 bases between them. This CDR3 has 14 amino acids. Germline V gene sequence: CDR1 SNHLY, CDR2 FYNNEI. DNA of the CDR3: TGTGCCAGCAGTGATAGGGCAGGGGATCAGCCCCAGCATTTT. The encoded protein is CASSDRAGDQPQHF.

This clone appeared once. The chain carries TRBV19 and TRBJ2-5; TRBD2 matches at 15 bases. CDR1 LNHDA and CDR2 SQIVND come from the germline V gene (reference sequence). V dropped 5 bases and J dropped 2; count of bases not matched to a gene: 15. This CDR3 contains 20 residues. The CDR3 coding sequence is TGTGCCAGTAGTTTCAGGACTAGCGGGAGGGCCGGGGGACCTCAAGAGACCCAGTACTTC. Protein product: CASSFRTSGRAGGPQETQYF.

The CDR3 nucleotides are TGTGCCTGGAGTGACAGGGGGTGGGTAGCTTTCTTT. Translating gives CAWSDRGWVAFF. This rearrangement joins TRBV30 to TRBJ1-1, with TRBD1 matching 8 bases. The V gene's germline CDR1 is GTSNPN and CDR2 SVGIG (reference sequence). Trimming at V came to 1 base and at J to 10 bases, leaving 5 bases not matched to a gene. The CDR3 runs 12 residues.

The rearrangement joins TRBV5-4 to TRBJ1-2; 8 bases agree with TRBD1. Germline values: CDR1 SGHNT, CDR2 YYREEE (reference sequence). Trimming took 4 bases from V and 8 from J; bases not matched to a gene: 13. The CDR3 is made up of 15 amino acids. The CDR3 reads CASSIGQGVVGGYTF. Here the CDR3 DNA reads TGTGCCAGCAGCATCGGACAGGGCGTTGTGGGCGGCTACACCTTC.

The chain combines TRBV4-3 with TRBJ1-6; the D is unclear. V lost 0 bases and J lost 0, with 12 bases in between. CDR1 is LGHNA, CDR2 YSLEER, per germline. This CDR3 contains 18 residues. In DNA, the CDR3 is TGCGCCAGCAGCCAAGATCGGTTAGAGCACTCCTATAATTCACCCCTCCACTTT. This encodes CASSQDRLEHSYNSPLHF.

The CDR3: CASSNPGGLAGADTQYF. CDR3 nucleotides: TGTGCCAGCAGCAACCCGGGGGGACTAGCGGGCGCAGATACGCAGTATTTT. The chain carries TRBV5-5 and TRBJ2-3; 12 positions match TRBD2. CDR1 and CDR2 from the germline V gene are SGHKS and YYEKEE (reference sequence). The V and J ends lost 4 bases and 4 bases, in that order; junction bases with no gene match: 10. This CDR3 is built from 17 residues.

Written as DNA, the CDR3 is TGTGCCAGCAGTCCTGACAGGCCCCGGAACACTGAAGCTTTCTTT. Protein product: CASSPDRPRNTEAFF. The chain has TRBV27 and TRBJ1-1, with D possibly TRBD1 on 6 matching bases. CDR1 MNHEY and CDR2 SMNVEV come from the germline V gene (reference sequence). Trimming stripped 5 bases from V and 1 base from J, with 14 bases between. The CDR3 is 15 residues long.

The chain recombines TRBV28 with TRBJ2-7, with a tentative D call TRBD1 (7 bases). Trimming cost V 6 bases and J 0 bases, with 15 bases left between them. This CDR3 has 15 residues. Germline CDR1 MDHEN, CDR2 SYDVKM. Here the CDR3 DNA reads TGTGCCAGCAGCCCGGGGGACAGTTCCTCCTACGAGCAGTACTTC. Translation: CASSPGDSSSYEQYF.

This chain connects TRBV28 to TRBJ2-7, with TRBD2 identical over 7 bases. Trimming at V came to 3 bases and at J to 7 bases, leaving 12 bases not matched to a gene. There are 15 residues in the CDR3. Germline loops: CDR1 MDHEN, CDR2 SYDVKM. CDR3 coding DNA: TGTGCCAGCAGTTTCGGGGGAGGGAGGGCCTGGGAGCAGTACTTC. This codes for CASSFGGGRAWEQYF.

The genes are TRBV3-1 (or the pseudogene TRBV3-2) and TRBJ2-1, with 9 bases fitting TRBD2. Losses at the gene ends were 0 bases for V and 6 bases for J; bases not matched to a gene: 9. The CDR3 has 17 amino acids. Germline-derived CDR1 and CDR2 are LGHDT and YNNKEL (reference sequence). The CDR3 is CASSQDRLAGGGNEQFF. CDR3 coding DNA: TGTGCCAGCAGCCAAGATCGTCTTGCGGGAGGGGGCAATGAGCAGTTCTTC.

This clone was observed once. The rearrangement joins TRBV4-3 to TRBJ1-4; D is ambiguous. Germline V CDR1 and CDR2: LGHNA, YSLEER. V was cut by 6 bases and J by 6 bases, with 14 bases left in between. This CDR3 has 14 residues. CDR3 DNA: TGCGCCAGCAGTTGGAGCGGAAAAGATGAAAAACTGTTTTTT. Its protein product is CASSWSGKDEKLFF.

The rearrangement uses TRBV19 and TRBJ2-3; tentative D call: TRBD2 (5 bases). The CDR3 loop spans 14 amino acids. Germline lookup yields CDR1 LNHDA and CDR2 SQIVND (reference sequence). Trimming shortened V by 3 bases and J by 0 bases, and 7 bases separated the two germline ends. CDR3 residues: CASSIGGSTDTQYF. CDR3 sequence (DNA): TGTGCCAGTAGTATTGGCGGGAGCACAGATACGCAGTATTTT.

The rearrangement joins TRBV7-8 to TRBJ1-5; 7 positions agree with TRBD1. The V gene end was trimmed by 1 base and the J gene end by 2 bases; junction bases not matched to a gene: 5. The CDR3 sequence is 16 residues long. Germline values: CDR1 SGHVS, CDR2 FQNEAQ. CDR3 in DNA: TGTGCCAGCAGCTTAGGAGGGGGCGCAGGCAATCAGCCCCAGCATTTT. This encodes CASSLGGGAGNQPQHF.

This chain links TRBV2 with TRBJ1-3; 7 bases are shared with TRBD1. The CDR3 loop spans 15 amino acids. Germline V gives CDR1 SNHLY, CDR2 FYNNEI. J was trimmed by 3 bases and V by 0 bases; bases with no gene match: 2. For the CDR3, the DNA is TGTGCCAGCAGTGAAGCTCGGACAGGTGGAAACACCATATATTTT. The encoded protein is CASSEARTGGNTIYF.